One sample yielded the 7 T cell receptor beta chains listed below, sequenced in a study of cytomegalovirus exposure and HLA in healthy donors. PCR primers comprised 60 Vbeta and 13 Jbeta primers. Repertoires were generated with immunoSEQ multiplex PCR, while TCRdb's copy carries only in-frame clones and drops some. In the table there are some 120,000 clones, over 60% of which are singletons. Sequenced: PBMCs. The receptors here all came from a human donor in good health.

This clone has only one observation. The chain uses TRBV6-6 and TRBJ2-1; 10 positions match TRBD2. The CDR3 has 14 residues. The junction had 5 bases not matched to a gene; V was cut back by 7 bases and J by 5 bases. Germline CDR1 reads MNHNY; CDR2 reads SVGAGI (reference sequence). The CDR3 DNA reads TGTGCCAGCAAAGCGGGAGGGGGTGACAATGAGCAGTTCTTC. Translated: CASKAGGGDNEQFF.

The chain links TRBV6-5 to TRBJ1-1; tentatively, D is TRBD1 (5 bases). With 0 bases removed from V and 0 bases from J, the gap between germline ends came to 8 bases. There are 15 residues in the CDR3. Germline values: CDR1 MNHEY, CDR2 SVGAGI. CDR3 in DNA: TGTGCCAGCAGTTACTCCCCCAGGGTGAACACTGAAGCTTTCTTT. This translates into CASSYSPRVNTEAFF.

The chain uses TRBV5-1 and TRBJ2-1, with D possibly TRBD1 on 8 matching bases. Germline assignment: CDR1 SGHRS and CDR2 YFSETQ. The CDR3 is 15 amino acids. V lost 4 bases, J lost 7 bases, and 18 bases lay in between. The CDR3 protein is CASSVGQAGANEQFF. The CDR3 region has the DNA TGCGCCAGCAGCGTGGGACAGGCGGGGGCTAATGAGCAGTTCTTC.

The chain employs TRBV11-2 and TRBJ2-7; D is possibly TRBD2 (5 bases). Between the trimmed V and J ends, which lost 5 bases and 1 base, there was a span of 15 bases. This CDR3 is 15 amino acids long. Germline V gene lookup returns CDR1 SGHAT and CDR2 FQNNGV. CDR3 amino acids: CASSPAKGSSYEQYF. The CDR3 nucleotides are TGTGCCAGCAGCCCAGCGAAAGGGAGTTCCTACGAGCAGTACTTC.

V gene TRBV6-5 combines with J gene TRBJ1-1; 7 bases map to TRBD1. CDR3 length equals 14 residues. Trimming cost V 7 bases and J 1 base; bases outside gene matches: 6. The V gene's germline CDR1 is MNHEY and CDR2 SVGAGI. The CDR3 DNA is TGTGCCAGCAAGCACAGGGGAGGGAACACTGAAGCTTTCTTT. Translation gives CASKHRGGNTEAFF.

Written as DNA, the CDR3 is TGCGCCAGCAGCTTGGTGGGGCAGGGGGTGGACGAGCAGTACTTC. It is translated as CASSLVGQGVDEQYF. The chain combines TRBV5-1 with TRBJ2-7, with 7 bases lining up with TRBD1. Germline assignment: CDR1 SGHRS and CDR2 YFSETQ. This CDR3 is 15 amino acids long. After removal of 0 bases from V and 5 bases from J, the junction contained 8 bases not matched to a gene.

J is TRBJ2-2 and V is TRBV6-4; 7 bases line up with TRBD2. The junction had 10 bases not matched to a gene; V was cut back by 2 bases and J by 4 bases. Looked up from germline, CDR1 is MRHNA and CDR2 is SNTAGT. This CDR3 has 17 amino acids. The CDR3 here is CASSDNEAGEGTGELFF. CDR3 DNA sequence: TGTGCCAGCAGTGACAATGAGGCGGGAGAGGGCACCGGGGAGCTGTTTTTT.